What follows is one T cell receptor beta chain and its context. The data stem from a study of OX40 agonist ivuxolimab in advanced cancers. This CDR3 has 13 amino acids. Germline V CDR1 and CDR2: MDHEN, SYDVKM. Trimming shortened V by 10 bases and J by 2 bases, and 15 bases separated the two germline ends. Clones were read by immunoSEQ multiplex PCR, and TCRdb kept only the in-frame ones, dropping some. The repertoire holds roughly 69,000 clones, approximately 84% seen once, with about 9.4% in the top ten. The source is an adult with an advanced solid tumor such as melanoma, head and neck, liver or kidney cancer. This specimen was CD4+ or CD8+ T cells sorted from blood, taken in a trial of the OX40 agonist ivuxolimab. The chain combines TRBV28 with TRBJ2-7; D is unclear. The CDR3 loop reads CATSVRVPYEQYF. The CDR3 DNA reads as TGTGCCACCTCGGTAAGGGTCCCCTACGAGCAGTACTTC.